This T cell receptor beta chain was found in a study of shared clonotypes between healthy human individuals. The CDR3 covers 15 residues. Trimming removed 1 base at V and 4 bases at J, with 14 bases between. CDR1 and CDR2 from the germline V gene are SGHRS and YFSETQ. This clone appeared many times. This specimen includes other DNA sequences encoding the same CDR3. This was a deep-level run. Using immunoSEQ multiplex PCR, the repertoire was profiled, and TCRdb retains in-frame clones only, with some absent. Of over a million clones in the sample, around 74% were seen once. Sequencing used memory CD4+ T cells sorted from blood. Noted subset: CD45RA-negative fraction. This TCR was sampled from a man in his late teens or twenties in good health. The gene calls are TRBV5-1 and TRBJ2-5, with D possibly matching TRBD1 (5 bases). The CDR3 here is CASSLTDSPAETQYF. CDR3 DNA: TGCGCCAGCAGCTTGACCGACAGTCCGGCAGAGACCCAGTACTTC.